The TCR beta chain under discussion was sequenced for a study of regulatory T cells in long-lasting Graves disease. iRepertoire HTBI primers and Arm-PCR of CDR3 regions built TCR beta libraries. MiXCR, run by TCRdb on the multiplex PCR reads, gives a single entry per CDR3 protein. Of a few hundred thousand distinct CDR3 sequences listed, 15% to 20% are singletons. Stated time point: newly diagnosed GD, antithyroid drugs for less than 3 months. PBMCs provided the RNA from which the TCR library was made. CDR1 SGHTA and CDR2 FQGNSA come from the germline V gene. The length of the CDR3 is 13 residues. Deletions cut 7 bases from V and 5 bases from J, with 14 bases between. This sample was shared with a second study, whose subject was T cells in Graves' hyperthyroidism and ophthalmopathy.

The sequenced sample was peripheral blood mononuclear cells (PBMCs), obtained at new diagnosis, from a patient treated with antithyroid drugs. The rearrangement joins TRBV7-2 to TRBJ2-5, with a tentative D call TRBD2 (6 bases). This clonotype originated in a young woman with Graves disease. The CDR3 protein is CASKKGLWETQYF. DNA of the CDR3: TGTGCCAGCAAAAAGGGACTGTGGGAGACCCAGTACTTC.